The rows below give T cell receptor beta chains drawn from one sample of a study of a mutant IDH1 vaccine in newly diagnosed glioma. The antigens of these receptors remain unknown. Some clones are missing from TCRdb's copy, which holds only in-frame ones; the method was immunoSEQ multiplex PCR. The table records more than 35,000 clones, 81% of them present only once. The source was PBMCs, collected from a glioma patient whose treatment included an IDH1 peptide vaccine. The receptors come from a woman aged 35 to 49 with glioma. Some clones in this sample may be carry-over from other donors' samples. Each CDR3 is given with its conserved first and last residue. Fields, in order: J gene, CDR3 length, V gene, CDR3 protein.

J: TRBJ1-2
length: 14
V: TRBV10-3
CDR3: CAISDRDGFGGYTF

J: TRBJ1-5
length: 14
V: TRBV27
CDR3: CASSQGQADQPQHF

J: TRBJ2-5
length: 15
V: TRBV6-1
CDR3: CASRVAGGLGETQYF

J: TRBJ1-1
length: 16
V: TRBV7-2
CDR3: CASSSPTPTGNPQAFF

J: TRBJ2-7
length: 16
V: TRBV7-2
CDR3: CASSLAPAGVVYEQYF

J: TRBJ2-7
length: 12
V: TRBV25-1
CDR3: CATEGLAAEQYF

J: TRBJ1-1
length: 14
V: TRBV7-9
CDR3: CASSLSNGGTEAFF

J: TRBJ2-5
length: 14
V: TRBV4-3
CDR3: CASSWDREQETQYF

J: TRBJ2-3
length: 15
V: TRBV19
CDR3: CASSRGVGSTDTQYF

J: TRBJ1-3
length: 11
V: TRBV19
CDR3: CASSVGNTIYF

J: TRBJ2-1
length: 10
V: TRBV25-1
CDR3: CASGDNEQFF

J: TRBJ2-7
length: 12
V: TRBV6-6
CDR3: CASRQETYEQYF

J: TRBJ2-7
length: 17
V: TRBV19
CDR3: CASSLTRPGTGKHEQYF

J: TRBJ1-5
length: 13
V: TRBV6-1
CDR3: CASSLNSNQPQHF

J: TRBJ1-4
length: 13
V: TRBV7-9
CDR3: CASSLGRGEKLFF